This TCR beta chain was captured by sequencing in a study of blood T cell repertoires in COVID-19 (dated by TCRdb to the early 2020s). Notes on the research overall: Samples from collaborators originated in the United States, Italy and Spain and spanned both the acute and convalescent phases of COVID-19. Nearly every sample came with metadata listing a de-identified subject ID, COVID-19 status, age in years and sex. The repertoires were made available in a free public database intended to serve as a resource for research on the immune response to SARS-CoV-2. Subjects who had been exposed to COVID-19, were actively infected with it, or had recovered from it provided the deeply sampled blood TCRbeta repertoires that made up the dataset. Where HLA class I and class II types were available, the types were taken from metadata supplied by the sample provider, not from assay-based typing. The material from the prospective study consisted of cDNA or gDNA derived from T cells, B-cell-depleted T cells, or PBMCs. The samples were drawn from the first 160 participants of the ongoing ImmuneRACE study and from some 1,300 subjects provided by 6 global collaborators.

Beyond this particular receptor, the publication reports: Clinical and demographic metadata were provided uncurated, with the amount varying by source and participant.

Spanning cysteine to phenylalanine, the CDR3 consists of 16 amino acids. The retained sequence is limited to the CDR3, 48 bases, with the frame set at the first base. Trimmed from V: 5 bases; trimmed from J: 2 bases; junction bases lacking a gene match: 9. Reading the germline V gene (reference sequence) gives CDR1 MNHEY and CDR2 SMNVEV. The immunoSEQ Assay, a bias-controlled multiplex PCR, was used to amplify TCRbeta CDR3 regions from genomic DNA. For the original study's pipeline: Nucleated cell counts per sample were estimated from amplification of reference gene primers within the assay. To quantify the absolute abundance of each unique TCRbeta CDR3 rearrangement, sequence reads were collapsed and filtered. For each sample, productive Simpson clonality was calculated as the square root of Simpson's diversity index across productive rearrangements. Held by TCRdb, this immuneACCESS table contains in-frame sequences only and omits some clones. Under half of the omission traces to an unresolved V gene where checked; the cause of the rest is unknown. Clone size and the V and J calls come from that table; the DNA yielded D and trimming. Here the sample has fewer than 75,000 clones; roughly 90% occur a single time. The ten largest clones capture under 5% of the sample.

Collaborating institutions collected whole blood in K2EDTA tubes following their own protocols. Collaborator samples were shipped for TCRbeta analysis as frozen whole blood, isolated PBMCs, or DNA extracted from either sample type. Comments on this clone: What this receptor recognizes is not known. Base qualities are not provided; no much larger clone lies one nucleotide away.

Sequencing was performed on peripheral blood. This sequence was found in a man in his 70s with acute or convalescent COVID-19. The rearrangement joined TRBV27 to TRBJ2-5, and TRBD1 aligns with 9 junction nucleotides. Here the CDR3 is given as CASSPSRGQGQETQYF. In nucleotides, the sequence is TGTGCCAGCAGTCCTAGCCGAGGACAGGGGCAAGAGACCCAGTACTTC.